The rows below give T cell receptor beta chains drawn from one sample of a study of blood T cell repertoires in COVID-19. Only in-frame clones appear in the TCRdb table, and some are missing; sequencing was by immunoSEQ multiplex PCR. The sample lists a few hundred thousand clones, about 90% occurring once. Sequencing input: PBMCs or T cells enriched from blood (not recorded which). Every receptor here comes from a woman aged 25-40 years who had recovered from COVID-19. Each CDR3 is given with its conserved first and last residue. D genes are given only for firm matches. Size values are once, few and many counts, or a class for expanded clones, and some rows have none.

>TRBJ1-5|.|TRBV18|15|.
CASSQTGGGSQPQHF
TGTGCCAGCTCACAAACCGGCGGGGGCAGTCAGCCCCAGCATTTT
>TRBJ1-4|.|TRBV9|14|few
CASSVQATNEKLFF
TGTGCCAGCAGCGTACAGGCTACTAATGAAAAACTGTTTTTT
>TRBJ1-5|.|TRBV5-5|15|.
CASSPGGGSNQPQHF
TGTGCCAGCAGCCCGGGGGGCGGTAGCAATCAGCCCCAGCATTTT
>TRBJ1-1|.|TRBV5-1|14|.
CASSWRSGGTEAFF
TGCGCCAGCAGCTGGAGGTCCGGGGGCACTGAAGCTTTCTTT
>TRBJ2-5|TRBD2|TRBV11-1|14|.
CASRSGGQGETQYF
TGTGCCAGCAGAAGCGGGGGCCAGGGGGAGACCCAGTACTTC
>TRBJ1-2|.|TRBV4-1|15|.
CASSQDSGGRHGYTF
TGCGCCAGCAGCCAAGATTCGGGGGGAAGGCATGGCTACACCTTC
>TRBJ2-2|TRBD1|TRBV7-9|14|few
CASLWDRATGELFF
TGTGCCAGCCTGTGGGACAGGGCCACCGGGGAGCTGTTTTTT
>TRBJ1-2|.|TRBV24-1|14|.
CATSDLSLNYGYTF
TGTGCCACCAGTGATTTGAGCTTAAACTATGGCTACACCTTC
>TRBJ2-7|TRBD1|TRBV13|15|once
CASSLSRGQVYEQYF
TGTGCCAGCAGCCTTTCAAGGGGACAGGTCTACGAGCAGTACTTC
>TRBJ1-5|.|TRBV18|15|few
CASSPKSAGNQPQHF
TGTGCCAGCTCACCAAAATCGGCAGGAAATCAGCCCCAGCATTTT
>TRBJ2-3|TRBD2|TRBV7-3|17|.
CASSRSGGPLSTDTQYF
TGTGCCAGCAGCCGTAGCGGGGGGCCCCTTAGCACAGATACGCAGTATTTT
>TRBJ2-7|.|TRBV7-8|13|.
CALPPGPPYEQYF
TGTGCCCTACCTCCGGGTCCACCCTACGAGCAGTACTTC
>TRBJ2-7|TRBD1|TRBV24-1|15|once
CAPRRGQVEEYEQYF
TGTGCCCCTAGGAGGGGACAGGTCGAAGAGTACGAGCAGTACTTC
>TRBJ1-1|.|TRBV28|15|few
CASSLFRGRNTEAFF
TGTGCCAGCAGTTTATTTCGGGGAAGGAACACTGAAGCTTTCTTT
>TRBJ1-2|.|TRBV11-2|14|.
CASSSQDSRYGYTF
TGTGCCAGCAGCTCCCAGGATTCTCGGTATGGCTACACCTTC
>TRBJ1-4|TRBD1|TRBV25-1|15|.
CASSDSHRGGEKLFF
TGTGCCAGCAGTGATTCCCACAGGGGGGGGGAAAAACTGTTTTTT
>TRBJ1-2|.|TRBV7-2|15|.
CASSPGRVKGYGYTF
TGTGCCAGCAGCCCGGGGAGGGTAAAGGGTTATGGCTACACCTTC
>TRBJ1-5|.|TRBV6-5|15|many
CASRLHPGEGQPQHF
TGTGCCAGCAGACTCCACCCCGGGGAGGGTCAGCCCCAGCATTTT
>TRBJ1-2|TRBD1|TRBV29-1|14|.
CSVAVRDSSRGYTF
TGCAGCGTTGCCGTTCGGGACAGCTCACGTGGCTACACCTTC
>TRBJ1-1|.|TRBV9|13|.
CASSSSRGTEAFF
TGTGCCAGCAGCTCTAGTAGGGGGACAGAAGCTTTCTTT
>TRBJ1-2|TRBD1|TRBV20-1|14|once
CSASTGDRNYGYTF
TGCAGTGCTAGTACAGGGGATAGAAACTATGGCTACACCTTC
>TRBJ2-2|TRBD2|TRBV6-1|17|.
CASSELAGIPNTGELFF
TGTGCCAGCAGTGAACTAGCGGGCATTCCGAACACCGGGGAGCTGTTTTTT